Each of the 2 T cell receptor beta chains below was sequenced from the same sample in a study of T-cell memory formation after mild COVID-19. TCRdb passed the 5' RACE reads through MiXCR, listing each CDR3 protein once. The sample consists of around 300,000 distinct CDR3 sequences, roughly an eighth of them appearing once. The sample consisted of PBMCs or a T cell subset sorted from them (not recorded which). These receptors all come from a man aged 18 to 35 who had mild COVID-19 (a few samples of this study predate the infection). Cell type and time point are not known.

This chain connects TRBV5-1 to TRBJ1-2, with no clear D. Trimming pared 5 bases from V and 0 bases from J, leaving 8 bases between. The V gene's germline CDR1 is SGHRS and CDR2 YFSETQ. The CDR3 is made up of 13 amino acids. The CDR3: CASSVVPNYGYTF. CDR3 DNA: TGCGCCAGCAGTGTTGTTCCTAACTATGGCTACACCTTC.

This clonotype has a handful of counts. The V and J genes are TRBV4-1 and TRBJ2-3, with TRBD2 matching over 8 bases. The germline V gene has CDR1 MGHRA and CDR2 YSYEKL. CDR3 length: 16 residues. After removal of 2 bases from V and 4 bases from J, the junction contained 8 bases not matched to a gene. The CDR3 DNA reads as TGCGCCAGCAGCCAATCCGGACTAGCCGTATCAGATACGCAGTATTTT. Translating gives CASSQSGLAVSDTQYF.